The clone carrying this T cell receptor beta chain was counted between two and nine times. In the same sample, other DNA sequences code for this CDR3. There are 16 residues in the CDR3. Germline CDR1 SGHRS, CDR2 YFSETQ. The V segment lost 2 bases and the J segment 6 bases; nucleotides outside the gene matches: 10. The entry originates in a study of OX40 agonist ivuxolimab in advanced cancers. At the level of the study: Subjects had a mean age of about 65 years, with a range of roughly 23 to 79; roughly 80% were male.

Repertoires were generated with immunoSEQ multiplex PCR, while TCRdb's copy carries only in-frame clones and drops some. Of 50,000 to 65,000 clones in the sample, around nine tenths were seen once. This specimen was CD4+ or CD8+ T cells sorted from blood, taken in a trial of the OX40 agonist ivuxolimab. The rearrangement links TRBV5-1 to TRBJ2-1; 8 bases are shared with TRBD2. The clonotype originates from an adult with an advanced solid tumor such as melanoma, head and neck, liver or kidney cancer. CDR3 region: CASSLIAGRAFNEQFF. The CDR3 DNA is TGCGCCAGCAGCTTAATAGCCGGGAGGGCCTTCAATGAGCAGTTCTTC.